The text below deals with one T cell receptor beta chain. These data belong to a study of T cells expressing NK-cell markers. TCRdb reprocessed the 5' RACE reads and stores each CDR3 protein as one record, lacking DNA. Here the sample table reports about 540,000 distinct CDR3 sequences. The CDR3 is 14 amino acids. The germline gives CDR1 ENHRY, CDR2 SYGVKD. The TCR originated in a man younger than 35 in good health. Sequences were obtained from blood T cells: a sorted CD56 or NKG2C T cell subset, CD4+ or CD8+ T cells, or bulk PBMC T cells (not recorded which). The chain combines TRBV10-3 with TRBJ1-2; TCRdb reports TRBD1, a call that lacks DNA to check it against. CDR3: CAISGTGSGGGYTF.